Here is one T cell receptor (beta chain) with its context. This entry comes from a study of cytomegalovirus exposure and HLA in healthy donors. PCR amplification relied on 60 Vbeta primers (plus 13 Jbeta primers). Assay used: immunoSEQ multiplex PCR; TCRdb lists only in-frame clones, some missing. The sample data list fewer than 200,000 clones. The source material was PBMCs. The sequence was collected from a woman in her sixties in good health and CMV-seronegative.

The CDR3 nucleotides are TGTGCCAGCAGCTTACAGGGGTCCACTAGCACAGATACGCAGTATTTT. Protein sequence: CASSLQGSTSTDTQYF. The chain is built from TRBV7-3 and TRBJ2-3; possibly TRBD1 for D (6 bases). CDR1 and CDR2 from the germline V gene are SGHTA and FQGTGA. Trimming pared 2 bases from V and 0 bases from J, leaving 12 bases between. This CDR3 has 16 residues.